This is a list of T cell receptor beta chains from one sample in a study of cytomegalovirus exposure and HLA in healthy donors. TCRdb's table, derived via immunoSEQ multiplex PCR, lists solely in-frame clones and lacks some. The sample holds about 110,000 clones; about nine tenths are singletons and the top ten take more than 2%. Sequenced sample: PBMCs. The source is a young woman in good health and CMV-seronegative. Each CDR3 is given with its conserved first and last residue. The D gene is left open where the match is weak. Rows may omit the clone size; those that give it use once, few, many or a size class.

clone size	V gene	D gene	J gene	CDR3 protein	CDR3 DNA
few	TRBV20-1	-	TRBJ1-2	CSVRRQYGYTF	TGCAGTGTTCGCAGGCAGTATGGCTACACCTTC
-	TRBV30	TRBD1	TRBJ1-3	CAWARGTGGSGNTIYF	TGTGCCTGGGCTCGCGGGACAGGGGGCTCTGGAAACACCATATATTTT
-	TRBV5-6	TRBD1	TRBJ2-7	CASSSQGAYEQYF	TGTGCCAGCAGCTCACAGGGGGCCTACGAGCAGTACTTC
-	TRBV27	-	TRBJ2-5	CASSSAGQQETQYF	TGTGCCAGCAGTTCGGCGGGACAGCAAGAGACCCAGTACTTC
medium-sized	TRBV6-1	-	TRBJ2-2	CAIHHLALNTGELFF	TGTGCCATCCACCATTTAGCGTTGAACACCGGGGAGCTGTTTTTT
few	TRBV28	-	TRBJ1-4	CASSRVEKLFF	TGTGCCAGCAGTCGGGTGGAAAAACTGTTTTTT
-	TRBV5-1	-	TRBJ2-1	CASRPADGGTPYNEQFF	TGCGCCAGCAGGCCAGCGGATGGGGGCACTCCCTACAATGAGCAGTTCTTC
-	TRBV9	TRBD2	TRBJ2-1	CASSVTAPLAVSYNEQFF	TGTGCCAGCAGCGTAACGGCTCCCCTAGCGGTATCCTACAATGAGCAGTTCTTC
-	TRBV18	-	TRBJ2-2	CASSLTAANTGELFF	TGTGCCAGCTCACTTACTGCCGCGAACACCGGGGAGCTGTTTTTT
-	TRBV2	-	TRBJ2-5	CASSGGGGTADAKYF	TGTGCCAGCAGTGGGGGAGGTGGGACAGCGGATGCGAAGTACTTC
-	TRBV28	TRBD1	TRBJ2-7	CASSLRGLGYEQYF	TGTGCCAGCAGTTTAAGGGGGCTAGGGTACGAGCAGTACTTC
-	TRBV29-1	TRBD1	TRBJ1-1	CSGSRTTGEGEAFF	TGCAGCGGCTCCCGAACCACAGGGGAAGGGGAGGCTTTCTTT
-	TRBV18	TRBD1	TRBJ1-3	CASSPLQQGPGNTIYF	TGTGCCAGCTCGCCACTCCAACAGGGGCCAGGAAACACCATATATTTT
few	TRBV7-2	-	TRBJ2-7	CASSLRRGVAYEQYF	TGTGCCAGCAGCTTACGCAGGGGTGTCGCCTACGAGCAGTACTTC
-	TRBV29-1	-	TRBJ1-1	CSVPTGFRTEAFF	TGCAGCGTTCCGACAGGTTTTCGGACTGAAGCTTTCTTT
once	TRBV4-3	-	TRBJ2-3	CASSQDGRLIAEADTQYF	TGCGCCAGCAGCCAAGACGGGCGACTCATAGCGGAGGCAGATACGCAGTATTTT
-	TRBV28	TRBD1	TRBJ1-3	CASSSGTAGNTIYF	TGTGCCAGCAGTTCAGGGACAGCTGGAAACACCATATATTTT
-	TRBV9	TRBD1	TRBJ2-3	CASSVSSGTGRTDTQYF	TGTGCCAGCAGCGTATCATCCGGGACAGGGAGGACAGATACGCAGTATTTT
-	TRBV6-4	-	TRBJ1-1	CASSVTENTEAFF	TGTGCCAGCAGTGTTACAGAGAACACTGAAGCTTTCTTT
few	TRBV7-8	-	TRBJ1-1	CASSPLGGDSQAFF	TGTGCCAGCAGCCCCCTCGGGGGAGACAGTCAAGCTTTCTTT
-	TRBV4-3	-	TRBJ2-7	CASSQGSGYEQYF	TGCGCCAGCAGCCAAGGGTCCGGGTACGAGCAGTACTTC
-	TRBV2	-	TRBJ2-1	CASSEGRGRYNEQFF	TGTGCCAGCAGTGAGGGGCGGGGACGCTACAATGAGCAGTTCTTC
-	TRBV7-3	-	TRBJ1-1	CASSLTGGNTEAFF	TGTGCCAGCAGCTTAACTGGAGGGAACACTGAAGCTTTCTTT
-	TRBV23-1	TRBD1	TRBJ2-7	CASPSVGQGRLGYEQYF	TGCGCCAGCCCCTCGGTCGGACAGGGTCGACTCGGCTACGAGCAGTACTTC
once	TRBV30	-	TRBJ2-5	CAWSVSQETQYF	TGTGCCTGGAGTGTCAGCCAAGAGACCCAGTACTTC
-	TRBV18	TRBD2	TRBJ2-3	CASSPPTSGVGTDTQYF	TGTGCCAGCTCACCACCAACTAGCGGGGTAGGCACAGATACGCAGTATTTT
-	TRBV11-2	TRBD1	TRBJ2-7	CASSFGTGPSYEQYF	TGTGCCAGCAGCTTTGGGACAGGGCCCAGCTACGAGCAGTACTTC
-	TRBV5-6	TRBD2	TRBJ2-7	CASSPGGFTSEQYF	TGTGCCAGCAGCCCGGGGGGGTTTACTAGCGAGCAGTACTTC
-	TRBV15	-	TRBJ2-1	CATSRSRSAITYNEQFF	TGTGCCACCAGCAGATCCCGGTCCGCGATCACCTACAATGAGCAGTTCTTC
few	TRBV5-4	TRBD2	TRBJ2-3	CASSSTSGASDTQYF	TGTGCCAGCAGCAGTACTAGCGGGGCCTCAGATACGCAGTATTTT
-	TRBV11-2	TRBD2	TRBJ2-7	CASTRGLAGNYEQYF	TGTGCCAGCACTCGGGGGCTAGCGGGAAACTACGAGCAGTACTTC
-	TRBV11-3	-	TRBJ2-3	CASSLWGRAGDTQYF	TGTGCCAGCAGCTTATGGGGCAGGGCCGGGGATACGCAGTATTTT
-	TRBV30	-	TRBJ2-5	CAWSVFLPGVAETQYF	TGTGCCTGGAGTGTATTTTTGCCGGGGGTAGCGGAGACCCAGTACTTC
-	TRBV29-1	-	TRBJ2-7	CSVETGNWGEQYF	TGCAGCGTGGAGACAGGAAACTGGGGCGAGCAGTACTTC
-	TRBV30	-	TRBJ1-3	CAWSVGSYSGNTIYF	TGTGCCTGGAGTGTGGGCAGCTACTCTGGAAACACCATATATTTT
-	TRBV5-4	TRBD1	TRBJ2-3	CASSLKGQGRTDTQYF	TGTGCCAGCAGCTTAAAAGGACAGGGGAGAACAGATACGCAGTATTTT
-	TRBV5-8	-	TRBJ1-6	CASSLGGGGSPLHF	TGTGCCAGCAGCTTGGGAGGAGGCGGTTCACCCCTCCACTTT
medium-sized	TRBV27	-	TRBJ1-2	CASKGFGGYTF	TGTGCCAGCAAGGGGTTTGGTGGCTACACCTTC
-	TRBV2	-	TRBJ2-2	CASRFLGQTANTGELFF	TGTGCCAGCAGATTCCTAGGACAGACCGCGAACACCGGGGAGCTGTTTTTT
-	TRBV6-5	TRBD1	TRBJ1-6	CASRLPGQSNSPLHF	TGTGCCAGCAGACTTCCGGGACAGAGTAATTCACCCCTCCACTTT
once	TRBV15	TRBD2	TRBJ2-7	CATSTTLAGGPEEQYF	TGTGCCACCAGCACAACCCTAGCGGGAGGGCCCGAAGAGCAGTACTTC
-	TRBV6-5	-	TRBJ1-2	CASSYSSSGNGYTF	TGTGCCAGCAGTTACTCATCATCCGGGAACGGCTACACCTTC
few	TRBV28	-	TRBJ1-1	CASGLGAFF	TGTGCCAGCGGACTGGGCGCTTTCTTT
-	TRBV7-9	TRBD2	TRBJ2-3	CASRAGGTVTDTQYF	TGTGCCAGCAGGGCCGGGGGGACGGTCACAGATACGCAGTATTTT
-	TRBV13	-	TRBJ2-1	CASSLGVAGGNEQFF	TGTGCCAGCAGCTTAGGGGTCGCCGGGGGCAATGAGCAGTTCTTC
-	TRBV25-1	TRBD1	TRBJ1-6	CASSERTGGLSPLHF	TGTGCCAGCAGTGAGAGGACAGGGGGATTGTCACCCCTCCACTTT
-	TRBV10-2	-	TRBJ2-7	CASRSPRGSSYEQYF	TGCGCCAGCCGATCCCCGCGGGGCAGTTCCTACGAGCAGTACTTC